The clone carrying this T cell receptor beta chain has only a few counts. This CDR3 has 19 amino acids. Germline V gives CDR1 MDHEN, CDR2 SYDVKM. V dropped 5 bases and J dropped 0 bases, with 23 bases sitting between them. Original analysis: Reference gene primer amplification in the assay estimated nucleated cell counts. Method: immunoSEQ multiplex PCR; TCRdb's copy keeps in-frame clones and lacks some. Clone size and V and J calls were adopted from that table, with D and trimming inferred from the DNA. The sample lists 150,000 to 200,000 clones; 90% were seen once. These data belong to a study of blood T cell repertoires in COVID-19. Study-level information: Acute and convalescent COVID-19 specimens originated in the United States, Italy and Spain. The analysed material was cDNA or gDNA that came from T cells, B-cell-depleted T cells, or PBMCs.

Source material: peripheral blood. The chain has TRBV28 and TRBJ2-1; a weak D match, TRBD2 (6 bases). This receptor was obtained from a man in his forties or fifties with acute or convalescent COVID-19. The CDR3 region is CASSGAWIAGLNSYNEQFF. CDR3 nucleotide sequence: TGTGCCAGCAGTGGAGCGTGGATCGCGGGGCTCAACTCCTACAATGAGCAGTTCTTC. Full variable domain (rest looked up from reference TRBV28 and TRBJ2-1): DVKVTQSSRYLVKRTGEKVFLECVQDMDHENMFWYRQDPGLGLRLIYFSYDVKMKEKGDIPEGYSVSREKKERFSLILESASTNQTSMYLCASSGAWIAGLNSYNEQFFGPGTRLTVL.